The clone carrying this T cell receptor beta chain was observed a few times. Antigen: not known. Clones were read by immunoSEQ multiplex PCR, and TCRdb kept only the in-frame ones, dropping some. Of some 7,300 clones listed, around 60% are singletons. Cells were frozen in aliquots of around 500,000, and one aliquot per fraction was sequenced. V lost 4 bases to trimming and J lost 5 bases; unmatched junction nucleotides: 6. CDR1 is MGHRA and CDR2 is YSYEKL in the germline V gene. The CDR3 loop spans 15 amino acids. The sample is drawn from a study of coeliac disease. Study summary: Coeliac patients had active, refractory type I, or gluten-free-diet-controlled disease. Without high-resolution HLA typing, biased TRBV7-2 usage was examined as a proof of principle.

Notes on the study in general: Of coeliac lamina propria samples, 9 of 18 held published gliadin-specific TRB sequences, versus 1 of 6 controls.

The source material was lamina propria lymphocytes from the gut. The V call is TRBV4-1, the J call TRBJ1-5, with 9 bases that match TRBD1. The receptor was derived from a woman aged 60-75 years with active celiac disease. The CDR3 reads CASSLGQGNDQPQHF. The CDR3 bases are TGCGCCAGCAGCCTGGGACAGGGAAACGATCAGCCCCAGCATTTT.